This T cell receptor beta chain derives from a study of OX40 agonist ivuxolimab in advanced cancers. This clone was seen a handful of times. The data were produced by immunoSEQ multiplex PCR, yet TCRdb's version contains in-frame clones alone and is incomplete. Of about 20,000 clones detected, about 80% appear once; the ten largest clones hold more than 3.5%. CDR1 and CDR2 (germline): MNHEY, SMNVEV (reference sequence). Trimming shortened V by 6 bases and J by 9 bases, and 9 bases separated the two germline ends. The CDR3 contains 11 residues. Sample: CD4+ or CD8+ T cells sorted from blood, taken in a trial of the OX40 agonist ivuxolimab. The chain couples TRBV27 to TRBJ2-1; D unresolved. The origin of this receptor is an adult with an advanced solid tumor such as melanoma, head and neck, liver or kidney cancer. Here the CDR3 DNA reads TGTGCCAGCAGAGGAGTTGGTGAGCAGTTCTTC. This gives the protein CASRGVGEQFF.